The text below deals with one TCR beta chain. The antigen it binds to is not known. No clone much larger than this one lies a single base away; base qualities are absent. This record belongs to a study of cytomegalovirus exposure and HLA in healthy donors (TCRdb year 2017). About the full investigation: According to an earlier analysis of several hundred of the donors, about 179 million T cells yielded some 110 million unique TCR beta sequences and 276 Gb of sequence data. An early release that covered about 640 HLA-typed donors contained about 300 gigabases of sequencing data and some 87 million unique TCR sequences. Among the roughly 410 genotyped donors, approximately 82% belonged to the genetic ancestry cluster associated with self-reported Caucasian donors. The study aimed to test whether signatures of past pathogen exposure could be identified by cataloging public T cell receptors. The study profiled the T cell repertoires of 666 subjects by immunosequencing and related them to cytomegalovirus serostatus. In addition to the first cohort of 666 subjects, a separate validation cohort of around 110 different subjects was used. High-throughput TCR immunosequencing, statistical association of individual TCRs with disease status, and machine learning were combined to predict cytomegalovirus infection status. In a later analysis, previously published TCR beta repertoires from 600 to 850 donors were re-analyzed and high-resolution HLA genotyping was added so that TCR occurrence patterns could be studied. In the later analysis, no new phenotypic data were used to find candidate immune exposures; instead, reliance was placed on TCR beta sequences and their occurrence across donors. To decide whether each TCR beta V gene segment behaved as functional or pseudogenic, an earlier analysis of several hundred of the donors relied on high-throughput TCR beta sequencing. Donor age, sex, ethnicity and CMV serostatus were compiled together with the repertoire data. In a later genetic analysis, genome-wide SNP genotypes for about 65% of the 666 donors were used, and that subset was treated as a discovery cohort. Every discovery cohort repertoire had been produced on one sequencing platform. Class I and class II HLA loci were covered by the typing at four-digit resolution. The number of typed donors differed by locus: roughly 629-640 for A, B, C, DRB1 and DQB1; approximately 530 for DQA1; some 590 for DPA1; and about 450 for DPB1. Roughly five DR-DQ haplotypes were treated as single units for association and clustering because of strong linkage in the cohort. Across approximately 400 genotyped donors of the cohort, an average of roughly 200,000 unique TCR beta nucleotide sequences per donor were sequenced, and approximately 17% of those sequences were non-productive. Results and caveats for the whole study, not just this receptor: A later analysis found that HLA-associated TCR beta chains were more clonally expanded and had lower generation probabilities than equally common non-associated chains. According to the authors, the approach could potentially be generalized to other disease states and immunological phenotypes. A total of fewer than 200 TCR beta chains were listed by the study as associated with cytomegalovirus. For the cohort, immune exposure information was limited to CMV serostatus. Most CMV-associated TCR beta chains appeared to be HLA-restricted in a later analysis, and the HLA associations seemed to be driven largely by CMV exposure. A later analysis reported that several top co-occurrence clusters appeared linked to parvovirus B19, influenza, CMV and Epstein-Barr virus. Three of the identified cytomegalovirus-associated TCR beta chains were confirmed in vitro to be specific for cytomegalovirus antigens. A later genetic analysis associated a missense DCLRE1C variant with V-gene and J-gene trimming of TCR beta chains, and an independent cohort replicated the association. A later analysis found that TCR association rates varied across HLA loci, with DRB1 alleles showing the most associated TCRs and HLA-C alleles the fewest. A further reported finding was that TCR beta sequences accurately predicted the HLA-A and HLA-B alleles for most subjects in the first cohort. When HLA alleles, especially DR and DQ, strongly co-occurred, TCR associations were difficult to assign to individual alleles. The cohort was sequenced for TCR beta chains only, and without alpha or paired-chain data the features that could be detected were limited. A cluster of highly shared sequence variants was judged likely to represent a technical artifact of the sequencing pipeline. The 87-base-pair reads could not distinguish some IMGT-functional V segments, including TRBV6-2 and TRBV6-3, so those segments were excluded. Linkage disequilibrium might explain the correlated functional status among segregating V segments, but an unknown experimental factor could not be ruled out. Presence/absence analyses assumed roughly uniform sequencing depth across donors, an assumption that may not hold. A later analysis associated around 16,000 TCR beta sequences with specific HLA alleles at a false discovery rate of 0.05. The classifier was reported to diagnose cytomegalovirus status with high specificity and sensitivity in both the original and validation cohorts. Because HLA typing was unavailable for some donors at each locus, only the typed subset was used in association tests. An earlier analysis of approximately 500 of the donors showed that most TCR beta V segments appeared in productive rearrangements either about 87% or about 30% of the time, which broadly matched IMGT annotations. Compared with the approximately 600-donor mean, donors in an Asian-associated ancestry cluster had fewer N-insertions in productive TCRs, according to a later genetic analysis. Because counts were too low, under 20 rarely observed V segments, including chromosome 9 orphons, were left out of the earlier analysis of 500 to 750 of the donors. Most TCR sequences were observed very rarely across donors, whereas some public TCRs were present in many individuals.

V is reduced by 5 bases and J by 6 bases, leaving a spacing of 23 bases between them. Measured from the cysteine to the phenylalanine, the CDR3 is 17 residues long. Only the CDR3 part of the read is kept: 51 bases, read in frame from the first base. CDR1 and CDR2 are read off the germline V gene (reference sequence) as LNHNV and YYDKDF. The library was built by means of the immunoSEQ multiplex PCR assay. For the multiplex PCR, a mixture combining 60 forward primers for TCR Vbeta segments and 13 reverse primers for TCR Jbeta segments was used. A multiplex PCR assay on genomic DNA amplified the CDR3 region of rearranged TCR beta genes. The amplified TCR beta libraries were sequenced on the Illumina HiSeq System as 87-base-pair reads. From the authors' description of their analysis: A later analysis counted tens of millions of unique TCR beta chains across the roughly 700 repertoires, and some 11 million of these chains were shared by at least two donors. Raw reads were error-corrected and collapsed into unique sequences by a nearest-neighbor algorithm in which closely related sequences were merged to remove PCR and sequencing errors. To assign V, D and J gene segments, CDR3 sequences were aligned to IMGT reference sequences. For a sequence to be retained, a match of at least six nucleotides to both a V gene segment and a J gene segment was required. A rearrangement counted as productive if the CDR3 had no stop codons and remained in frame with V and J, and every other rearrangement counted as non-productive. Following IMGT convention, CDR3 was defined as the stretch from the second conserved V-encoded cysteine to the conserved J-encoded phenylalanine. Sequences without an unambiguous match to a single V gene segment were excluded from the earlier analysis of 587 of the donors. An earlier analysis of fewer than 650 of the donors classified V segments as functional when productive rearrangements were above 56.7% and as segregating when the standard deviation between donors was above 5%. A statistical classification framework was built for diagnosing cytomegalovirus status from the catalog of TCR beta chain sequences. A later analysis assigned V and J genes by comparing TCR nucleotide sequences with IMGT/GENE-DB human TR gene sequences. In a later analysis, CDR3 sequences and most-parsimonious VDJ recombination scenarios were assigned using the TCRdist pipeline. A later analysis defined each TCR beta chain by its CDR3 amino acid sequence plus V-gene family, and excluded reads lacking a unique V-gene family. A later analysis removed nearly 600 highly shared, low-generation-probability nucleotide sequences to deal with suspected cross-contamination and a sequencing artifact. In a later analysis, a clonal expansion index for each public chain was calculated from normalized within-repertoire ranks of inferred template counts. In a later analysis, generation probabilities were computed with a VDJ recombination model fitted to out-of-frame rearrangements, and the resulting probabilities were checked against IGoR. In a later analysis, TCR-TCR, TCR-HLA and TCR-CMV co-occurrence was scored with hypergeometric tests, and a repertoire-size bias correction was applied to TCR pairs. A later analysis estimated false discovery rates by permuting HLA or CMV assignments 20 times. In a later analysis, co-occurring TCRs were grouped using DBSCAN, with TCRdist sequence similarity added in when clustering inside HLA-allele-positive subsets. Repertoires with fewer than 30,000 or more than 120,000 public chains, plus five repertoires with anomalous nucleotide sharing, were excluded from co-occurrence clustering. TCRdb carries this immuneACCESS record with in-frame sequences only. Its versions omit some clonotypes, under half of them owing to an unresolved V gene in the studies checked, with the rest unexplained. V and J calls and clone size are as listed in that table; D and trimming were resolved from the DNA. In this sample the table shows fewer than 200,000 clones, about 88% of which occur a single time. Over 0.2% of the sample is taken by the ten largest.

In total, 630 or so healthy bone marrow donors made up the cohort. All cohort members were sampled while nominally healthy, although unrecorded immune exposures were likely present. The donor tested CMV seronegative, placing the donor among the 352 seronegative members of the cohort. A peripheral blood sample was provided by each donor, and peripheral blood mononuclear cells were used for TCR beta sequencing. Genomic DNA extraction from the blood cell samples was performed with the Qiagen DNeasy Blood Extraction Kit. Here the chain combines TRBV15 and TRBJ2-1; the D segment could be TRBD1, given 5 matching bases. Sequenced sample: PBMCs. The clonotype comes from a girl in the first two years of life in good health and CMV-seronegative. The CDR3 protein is CATSSGVGARTSNEQFF. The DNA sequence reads TGTGCCACCAGCTCAGGAGTTGGGGCTAGAACGAGCAATGAGCAGTTCTTC.